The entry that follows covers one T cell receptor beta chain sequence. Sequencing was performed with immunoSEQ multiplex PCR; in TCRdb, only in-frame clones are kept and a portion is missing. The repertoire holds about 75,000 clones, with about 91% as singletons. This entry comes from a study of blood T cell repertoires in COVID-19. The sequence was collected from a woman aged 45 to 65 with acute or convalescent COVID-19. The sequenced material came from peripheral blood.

CDR3 sequence reads: CASSQPAEGEKLFF. For the CDR3, the DNA is TGTGCCAGCAGCCAACCGGCGGAGGGAGAAAAACTGTTTTTT. The genes are TRBV4-2 and TRBJ1-4; D not certain. The CDR3 has 14 amino acids. From germline, CDR1 is LGHNA and CDR2 YNFKEQ. The V end was cut by 2 bases, the J end by 8 bases, with 12 bases between.